This T cell receptor beta chain came from a study of response to subunit inactivated influenza vaccine. The CDR3 is 15 amino acids. Germline V lookup: CDR1 DFQATT, CDR2 SNEGSKA (reference sequence). The J segment lost 2 bases and the V segment lost 4 bases, leaving 9 bases of the junction unmatched. MiXCR was run by TCRdb on the RT-PCR reads, yielding one entry per CDR3 protein. The table includes almost 250,000 distinct CDR3 sequences, 10% to 15% detected once. This clonotype was seen more than once but under ten times. What it recognizes is unknown. Broader study findings: Every seasonal influenza vaccination brings in few new T cells, the authors suggested.

The TCR comes from a man aged 45 to 65 who received an inactivated influenza vaccine. The chain combines TRBV20-1 with TRBJ1-2; TRBD1 matches at 8 bases. Sequenced here: non-naive T cells sorted from PBMCs, sampled 14 to 15 days before vaccination. The CDR3 DNA reads TGCAGTGCTAAGGAAACAGGGGGGAAGAACTATGGCTACACCTTC. It is translated as CSAKETGGKNYGYTF.